This T cell receptor (beta chain) came from a study of identical twins. Findings and caveats of the study: Beta out-of-frame twin sharing showed a weaker excess.

The CDR3 is made up of 16 amino acids. Trimming removed 2 bases from V and 12 bases from J, with 23 bases in between. About this clonotype: Its antigen is unidentified.

TCRdb called the 5' RACE reads again in MiXCR, with one record for every CDR3 protein. Of about 200,000 distinct CDR3 sequences in the sample, roughly 15% were seen once. The sample also formed part of further work on T cells expressing NK-cell markers. Turning to that study: HCMV seropositivity characterized seven of the eight sequenced donors, and seronegativity one.

V usage is TRBV12-3 or TRBV12-4 and J usage is TRBJ2-1; D possibly corresponds to TRBD2 (5 bases). This receptor was taken from a young woman in good health. The sequencing sample was made of CD8+ T cells sorted from blood. As DNA, the CDR3 is TGTGCCAGCAGTTTATCGGTGTCACCGGCCCTACTAGGGCAGTTCTTC. It encodes CASSLSVSPALLGQFF.